The present entry profiles one T cell receptor beta chain with its context. The germline CDR1 and CDR2 sequences are SGDLS and YYNGEE. The germline V and J ends were trimmed by 0 bases and 8 bases, with 12 bases remaining between them. The CDR3 has 14 residues. The sample originates from a study of shared clonotypes between healthy human individuals. At deep level, the assay was performed. Spread over ten immunoSEQ deep assay plates, unsorted PBMC DNA underwent sequencing. TCRdb's table, derived via immunoSEQ multiplex PCR, lists solely in-frame clones and lacks some. This sample has roughly 500,000 clones, with 75% to 85% found just once. All of the donors resided in Nashville, Tennessee, and each was a Caucasian adult.

This clonotype was obtained from a woman in her 40s in good health. Some clones in this sample may be carry-over from other donors' samples. The sequencing sample was made of PBMCs. The genes are TRBV9 and TRBJ2-1; D is possibly TRBD2 (5 bases). The chain's CDR3 is CASSVAGRWDEQFF. DNA of the CDR3: TGTGCCAGCAGCGTAGCGGGAAGGTGGGATGAGCAGTTCTTC.